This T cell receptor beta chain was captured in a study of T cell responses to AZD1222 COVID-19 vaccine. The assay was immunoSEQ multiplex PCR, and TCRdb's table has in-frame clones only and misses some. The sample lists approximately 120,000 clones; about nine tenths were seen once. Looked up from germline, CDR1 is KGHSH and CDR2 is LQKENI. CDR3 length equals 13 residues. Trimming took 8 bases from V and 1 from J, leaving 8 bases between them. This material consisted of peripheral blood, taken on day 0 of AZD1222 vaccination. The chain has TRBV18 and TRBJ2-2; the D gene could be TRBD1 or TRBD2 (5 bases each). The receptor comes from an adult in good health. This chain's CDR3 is CASRDVNTGELFF. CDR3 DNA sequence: TGTGCCAGCAGGGACGTGAACACCGGGGAGCTGTTTTTT.